A single sample gave rise to the 25 T cell receptor beta chains below, sequenced in a study of T cell repertoires in cytomegalovirus infection. From the reads, TCRdb called clonotypes with MiXCR, one entry per CDR3 protein. The repertoire holds 750,000 to 900,000 distinct CDR3 sequences, just under 30% seen once, with under 15% in the top ten. Antigens for these TCRs are unknown. Material: cultured CD8+ T cells from PBMCs, obtained from culture after CMV antigen stimulation. Source of these receptors: a human donor in good health (CMV status not recorded). Some clones in this sample may be carry-over from other donors' samples.

Concerning this clonotype itself: Being one base from a much bigger clone, this may be a read error. V gene TRBV19 combines with J gene TRBJ2-2, with D unresolved. Germline CDR1 is LNHDA and CDR2 is SQIVND (reference sequence). The CDR3 is 15 residues long. With 7 bases removed from V and 5 bases from J, the gap between germline ends came to 17 bases. In DNA form, the CDR3 reads TGTGCCAGTATTACCGAGAGCCTGGTTACCGGGGAGCTGTTTTTT. Translated: CASITESLVTGELFF.

This clonotype was detected only a few times. The V gene is TRBV27, the J gene TRBJ2-2; perhaps D is TRBD1 or TRBD2 (5 bases each). Looked up from germline, CDR1 is MNHEY and CDR2 is SMNVEV (reference sequence). The V gene lost 4 bases and the J gene lost 1 base, with 19 bases spanning the gap. This CDR3 has 18 amino acids. The CDR3 loop is CASSSASPGRMNTGELFF. CDR3 nucleotide sequence: TGTGCCAGCAGTTCGGCGAGCCCGGGACGGATGAACACCGGGGAGCTGTTTTTT.

The chain links TRBV7-9 to TRBJ1-5, with D perhaps TRBD1 (6 bases). With 4 bases removed from V and 4 bases from J, the gap between germline ends came to 11 bases. The CDR3 has 14 residues. In germline, CDR1 is SEHNR, CDR2 FQNEAQ (reference sequence). CDR3 coding DNA: TGTGCCAGCAGCTCTAGGACAGATAATCAGCCCCAGCATTTT. As protein: CASSSRTDNQPQHF.

At least ten counts were recorded for this clonotype. This rearrangement joins TRBV12-3 or TRBV12-4 to TRBJ1-4, with D unclear. Trimming stripped 5 bases from V and 14 bases from J, with 24 bases between. The CDR3 loop spans 15 amino acids. CDR3 residues: CASSLPFGPSLGLFF. For the CDR3, the DNA is TGTGCCAGCAGTCTACCGTTTGGACCTTCTTTGGGGCTGTTTTTT.

The V call is TRBV6-1, the J call TRBJ1-2; D is possibly TRBD1 (6 bases). In germline, CDR1 is MNHNS, CDR2 SASEGT. V was pared by 7 bases and J by 1 base, with 10 bases between. CDR3 size: 13 residues. The CDR3 coding sequence is TGTGCCAGCACAGGGGATTATAACTATGGCTACACCTTC. It is translated as CASTGDYNYGYTF.

This chain links TRBV27 with TRBJ2-7; TRBD2 matches at 7 bases. V shed 3 bases, J shed 2 bases, and the junction held 1 base outside the gene matches. CDR3 length: 13 residues. The germline CDR1 and CDR2 sequences are MNHEY and SMNVEV (reference sequence). The DNA of the CDR3 is TGTGCCAGCAGTTTTGCGGGGGCCTACGAGCAGTACTTC. It codes for CASSFAGAYEQYF.

This clonotype showed up just a few times. V usage is TRBV20-1 and J usage is TRBJ1-2; no firm D call. V lost 4 bases to trimming and J lost 4 bases, with 16 bases between them. Per germline, CDR1 DFQATT and CDR2 SNEGSKA (reference sequence). The CDR3 runs to 14 residues. CDR3 amino acids: CSATPRETSYGYTF. DNA of the CDR3: TGCAGTGCTACCCCCCGGGAAACGAGCTATGGCTACACCTTC.

This clonotype showed up just a few times. This sequence joins TRBV28 and TRBJ2-3; tentatively, D is TRBD2 (5 bases). With 5 bases removed from V and 2 bases from J, the gap between germline ends came to 11 bases. The CDR3 covers 14 residues. In germline, CDR1 is MDHEN, CDR2 SYDVKM. The CDR3 sequence: CASSTRGLTDTQYF. CDR3 bases: TGTGCCAGCAGTACCCGAGGGCTCACAGATACGCAGTATTTT. Full variable domain (outside the CDR3, taken from reference TRBV28 and TRBJ2-3): DVKVTQSSRYLVKRTGEKVFLECVQDMDHENMFWYRQDPGLGLRLIYFSYDVKMKEKGDIPEGYSVSREKKERFSLILESASTNQTSMYLCASSTRGLTDTQYFGPGTRLTVL.

This clonotype was seen many times. The rearrangement joins TRBV7-2 to TRBJ2-7; D is undetermined. Germline CDR1 and CDR2: SGHTA and FQGNSA. The CDR3 runs to 13 residues. V was cut by 4 bases and J by 5 bases, with 12 bases left in between. The DNA of the CDR3 is TGTGCCAGCAGCTACTCCCCAGTCAACGAGCAGTACGTC. It translates to CASSYSPVNEQYV.

The chain couples TRBV24-1 to TRBJ2-1; maybe TRBD2 (6 bases). CDR1 KGHDR and CDR2 SFDVKD come from the germline V gene. This CDR3 has 15 amino acids. The ends were cut back, 9 bases at V and 0 bases at J, with 14 bases in the middle. The DNA of the CDR3 is TGTGCCACCGATGCGGGGCCTAGCTCCTACAATGAGCAGTTCTTC. Encoded protein: CATDAGPSSYNEQFF.

This clonotype was seen a few times. The chain is built from TRBV15 and TRBJ1-2; no clear D gene. The V and J ends lost 0 bases and 4 bases respectively, with 15 bases between them. Per germline, CDR1 LNHNV and CDR2 YYDKDF (reference sequence). The CDR3 is 16 residues long. The CDR3 loop is CATSREKHPGGYGYTF. DNA for the CDR3: TGTGCCACCAGCAGAGAGAAACACCCTGGAGGCTATGGCTACACCTTC. Filled out from reference TRBV15 and TRBJ1-2, the complete variable domain reads DAMVIQNPRYQVTQFGKPVTLSCSQTLNHNVMYWYQQKSSQAPKLLFHYYDKDFNNEADTPDNFQSRRPNTSFCFLDIRSPGLGDTAMYLCATSREKHPGGYGYTFGSGTRLTVV.

This clonotype was recorded a few times. The chain recombines TRBV10-1 with TRBJ2-3, with 9 bases fitting TRBD2. Germline V gives CDR1 WNHNN, CDR2 SYGVQD (reference sequence). J lost 2 bases, V lost 3 bases, and 6 bases had no gene match. This CDR3 is built from 16 residues. For the CDR3, the DNA is TGCGCCAGCAGTGAACAACGACTAGCGGACACAGATACGCAGTATTTT. Translated, it gives CASSEQRLADTDTQYF.

The rearrangement links TRBV10-3 to TRBJ2-1; 8 nucleotides match TRBD2. This CDR3 comprises 13 residues. Per germline, CDR1 ENHRY and CDR2 SYGVKD. J was trimmed by 6 bases and V by 11 bases; bases with no gene match: 9. DNA for the CDR3: TGTGCCGTTCAACGGGGGGGCCTCAATGAGCAGTTCTTC. It yields the protein CAVQRGGLNEQFF.

The genes are TRBV7-3 and TRBJ2-2; 7 bases match TRBD1. CDR1 and CDR2 (germline): SGHTA, FQGTGA. Trimming at V came to 5 bases and at J to 5 bases, leaving 8 bases not matched to a gene. The CDR3 extends over 15 amino acids. The CDR3 DNA follows: TGTGCCAGCAGCCGATACAGGGGTGGGACCGGGGAGCTGTTTTTT. This sequence encodes CASSRYRGGTGELFF.

This clonotype was picked up many times. The chain has TRBV7-8 and TRBJ2-3; 7 nucleotides line up with TRBD2. Germline V lookup: CDR1 SGHVS, CDR2 FQNEAQ. The length of the CDR3 is 15 residues. Trimming removed 4 bases from V and 0 bases from J; junction bases left unmatched: 4. The CDR3 sequence is CASSSTSRSTDTQYF. CDR3 DNA sequence: TGTGCCAGCAGCTCGACTAGCCGAAGCACAGATACGCAGTATTTT.

This clonotype was seen a few times. The rearrangement joins TRBV27 to TRBJ1-1, with D unresolved. The length of the CDR3 is 14 residues. Trimming removed 6 bases at V and 5 bases at J, with 16 bases between. The germline V gene encodes CDR1 MNHEY and CDR2 SMNVEV (reference sequence). DNA for the CDR3: TGTGCCAGCAGCCCCCCGGGGAAAGGGACTGAAGCTTTCTTT. It encodes CASSPPGKGTEAFF.

The chain combines TRBV6-6 with TRBJ2-7, with a weak D call TRBD1 (6 bases). In germline, CDR1 is MNHNY, CDR2 SVGAGI (reference sequence). Deletions cut 6 bases from V and 6 bases from J, with 15 bases between. This CDR3 region has 13 residues. In DNA, the CDR3 is TGTGCCAGCAGCAACCGGGACACCGGCGAGCAGTACGTC. The encoded protein is CASSNRDTGEQYV.

The table lists this clonotype with a few counts. V is TRBV6-2 or TRBV6-3 and J is TRBJ2-7; no clear D. The CDR3 extends over 13 amino acids. The germline V gene encodes CDR1 MNHEY and CDR2 SVGEGT. Deletions cut 2 bases from V and 3 bases from J, with 8 bases between. CDR3 residues: CASSYVRNYEQYV. As DNA, the CDR3 is TGTGCCAGCAGTTACGTTCGAAACTACGAGCAGTACGTC.

The chain combines TRBV14 with TRBJ1-1, with 8 bases that match TRBD1. J gave up 4 bases and V 4 bases, and 2 bases lay outside the gene matches. CDR1 is SGHDN, CDR2 FVKESK, per germline. This CDR3 is built from 13 residues. This CDR3 is CASSRTGPTEAFF. The CDR3 bases are TGTGCCAGCAGCCGGACAGGGCCCACTGAAGCTTTCTTT.

This clonotype was counted between two and nine times. The J gene is TRBJ2-7, the V gene TRBV6-6, with TRBD2 as a possible D gene (5 bases). The CDR3 contains 14 residues. Germline V gives CDR1 MNHNY, CDR2 SVGAGI (reference sequence). The V gene lost 6 bases and the J gene lost 2 bases, with 14 bases spanning the gap. The CDR3 bases are TGTGCCAGCAGCCCAGGACTGAGGGCCTACGAGCAGTACTTC. Translating gives CASSPGLRAYEQYF.

In this sample, this clonotype turned up a few times. The chain recombines TRBV7-2 with TRBJ2-3, with 14 bases that match TRBD2. CDR1 is SGHTA and CDR2 is FQGNSA in the germline V gene. V lost 5 bases, J lost 1 base, and 14 bases stayed unmatched. The CDR3 spans 20 residues. The CDR3 DNA follows: TGTGCCAGCAGCCAGGGGACTAGCGGGGGCCTTTCGTGGGGCACAGATACGCAGTATTTT. This codes for CASSQGTSGGLSWGTDTQYF. Full variable domain (missing parts from reference TRBV7-2 and TRBJ2-3): GAGVSQSPSNKVTEKGKDVELRCDPISGHTALYWYRQSLGQGLEFLIYFQGNSAPDKSGLPSDRFSAERTGGSVSTLTIQRTQQEDSAVYLCASSQGTSGGLSWGTDTQYFGPGTRLTVL.

The sample holds many counts of this clonotype. The V gene is TRBV7-9, the J gene TRBJ2-1; 15 bases fit TRBD2. This CDR3 comprises 18 residues. V shed 5 bases and J 5 bases; nucleotides not matched to a gene: 10. Germline CDR1 and CDR2: SEHNR and FQNEAQ (reference sequence). The CDR3 nucleotides are TGTGCCAGCAGCACGGGACTAGCGGGGGGCCCAACTAACAATGAGCAGTTCTTC. Translating gives CASSTGLAGGPTNNEQFF.

Only a few counts were recorded for this clonotype. J is TRBJ2-2 and V is TRBV6-6; D is undetermined. CDR1 and CDR2 from the germline V gene are MNHNY and SVGAGI (reference sequence). This CDR3 is 16 amino acids long. Trimming cost V 2 bases and J 2 bases, with 12 bases left between them. CDR3 DNA: TGTGCCAGCAGTTACCTAAGAGAACAAAACACCGGGGAGCTGTTTTTT. Encoded protein: CASSYLREQNTGELFF.

V usage is TRBV29-1 and J usage is TRBJ1-2; 12 nucleotides align to TRBD1. Looked up from germline, CDR1 is SQVTM and CDR2 is ANQGSEA. Trimming took 2 bases from V and 4 from J; bases not matched to a gene: 8. This CDR3 has 16 residues. The CDR3 reads CSVELGQGARVYGYTF. The CDR3 DNA follows: TGCAGCGTTGAATTGGGACAGGGGGCCCGGGTCTATGGCTACACCTTC.

The chain is built from TRBV4-1 and TRBJ2-1; D perhaps matches TRBD1 (5 bases). V was trimmed by 1 base and J by 2 bases, leaving 12 bases between them. CDR1 is MGHRA and CDR2 is YSYEKL in the germline V gene. The CDR3 extends over 16 amino acids. CDR3 sequence: CASSQVVQGAYNEQFF. The CDR3 DNA sequence: TGCGCCAGCAGCCAAGTGGTTCAGGGTGCCTACAATGAGCAGTTCTTC.